This entry lists 14 T cell receptor beta chains sequenced from one sample in a study of cytomegalovirus exposure and HLA in healthy donors. 60 Vbeta and 13 Jbeta primers were used in PCR. TCRdb keeps only in-frame clones here, not all; method: immunoSEQ multiplex PCR. Of about 91,000 clones listed, 80% to 90% are singletons. Sequenced sample: PBMCs. These TCRs come from a man younger than 30 in good health and CMV-seronegative.

This sequence joins TRBV5-1 and TRBJ1-1; D possibly corresponds to TRBD1 (5 bases). The CDR3 length is 16 residues. Germline CDR1 reads SGHRS; CDR2 reads YFSETQ. V was pared by 5 bases and J by 6 bases, with 23 bases between. Here the CDR3 reads CASSHAKFGAAPEAFF. The CDR3 nucleotides are TGCGCCAGCAGTCACGCCAAATTTGGGGCCGCCCCTGAAGCTTTCTTT.

The chain has TRBV7-9 and TRBJ2-2, with D hard to call. The V and J ends lost 3 bases and 0 bases respectively, with 5 bases between them. This CDR3 contains 14 residues. In germline, CDR1 is SEHNR, CDR2 FQNEAQ (reference sequence). The CDR3 DNA reads TGTGCCAGCAGCTTGCAGACGAACACCGGGGAGCTGTTTTTT. Protein sequence: CASSLQTNTGELFF.

In DNA, the CDR3 is TGTGCCAGCAGTTCGGCAGACAGGGGGCGTGAACTGTTTTTT. Translation: CASSSADRGRELFF. The chain carries TRBV27 and TRBJ1-4; TRBD1 agrees at 10 bases. This CDR3 comprises 14 residues. Germline V gene data show CDR1 as MNHEY and CDR2 as SMNVEV (reference sequence). Trimming took 4 bases from V and 12 from J; bases not matched to a gene: 8.

The chain links TRBV19 to TRBJ1-3, with unresolved D. The CDR3 length is 20 residues. V shed 3 bases and J shed 2 bases, with 26 bases lying between them. The germline CDR1 and CDR2 sequences are LNHDA and SQIVND (reference sequence). The CDR3 is CASSMNKFKTQHSTGNTIYF. CDR3 coding DNA: TGTGCCAGTAGTATGAACAAATTCAAGACACAGCACTCGACTGGAAACACCATATATTTT.

The chain recombines TRBV5-6 with TRBJ1-2; TRBD1 is a possible D gene (5 bases). Germline V CDR1 and CDR2: SGHDT, YYEEEE. This CDR3 has 14 amino acids. V was trimmed by 4 bases and J by 1 base, leaving 11 bases between them. DNA of the CDR3: TGTGCCAGCAGCGGGACTGGAAGTAACTATGGCTACACCTTC. This encodes CASSGTGSNYGYTF.

This clone came up a few times. The CDR3 DNA sequence: TGTGCCAGCAGTTTGGGAGAGGGGGCGGTTTCACCCCTCCACTTT. This translates into CASSLGEGAVSPLHF. V and J are TRBV28 and TRBJ1-6, with 7 bases aligning to TRBD1. This CDR3 contains 15 residues. The V gene's germline CDR1 is MDHEN and CDR2 SYDVKM. V lost 3 bases and J lost 9; bases outside the gene matches: 8. Supplemented by reference TRBV28 and TRBJ1-6, the full variable domain reads DVKVTQSSRYLVKRTGEKVFLECVQDMDHENMFWYRQDPGLGLRLIYFSYDVKMKEKGDIPEGYSVSREKKERFSLILESASTNQTSMYLCASSLGEGAVSPLHFGNGTRLTVT.

The chain carries TRBV19 and TRBJ1-4; perhaps TRBD1 as D (6 bases). The germline V and J ends were trimmed by 8 bases and 8 bases, with 21 bases remaining between them. Germline assignment: CDR1 LNHDA and CDR2 SQIVND (reference sequence). The length of the CDR3 is 15 residues. CDR3 loop: CASGSGQGFGEKLFF. The DNA of the CDR3 is TGTGCCAGTGGTTCCGGCCAGGGGTTCGGGGAAAAACTGTTTTTT.

The chain uses TRBV27 and TRBJ2-3, with D perhaps matching TRBD1 (5 bases). Trimming left V 5 bases short and J 5 bases short, with 17 bases between. The CDR3 spans 15 residues. Germline V gene lookup returns CDR1 MNHEY and CDR2 SMNVEV (reference sequence). As DNA, the CDR3 is TGTGCCAGCAGTGAGATAAGGGGTTATGGAGATACGCAGTATTTT. It translates to CASSEIRGYGDTQYF.

The CDR3 DNA follows: TGTGCCAGCGGCAGGGTATCCTACGAGCAGTACTTC. Translating gives CASGRVSYEQYF. The rearrangement uses TRBV6-1 and TRBJ2-7, with D possibly being TRBD1 (5 bases). Germline V gives CDR1 MNHNS, CDR2 SASEGT. The CDR3 consists of 12 residues. V gave up 8 bases and J gave up 1 base, with 9 bases separating them.

The chain couples TRBV28 to TRBJ1-4; perhaps TRBD1 as D (5 bases). The CDR3 runs to 13 residues. Per germline, CDR1 MDHEN and CDR2 SYDVKM. Trimming took 6 bases from V and 8 from J, leaving 13 bases between them. CDR3 protein: CASRHTGEEKLFF. The CDR3 nucleotides are TGTGCCAGCAGGCACACAGGTGAGGAAAAACTGTTTTTT.

The chain has TRBV9 and TRBJ2-3; 10 positions agree with TRBD2. CDR1 is SGDLS, CDR2 YYNGEE, per germline. The CDR3 loop spans 17 amino acids. V trimming: 0 bases; J trimming: 0 bases; junction bases outside the gene matches: 4. The CDR3 DNA follows: TGTGCCAGCAGCGTAGAAGCGGGAGGGCCAAGCACAGATACGCAGTATTTT. Translation: CASSVEAGGPSTDTQYF.

V and J are TRBV5-1 and TRBJ2-7; maybe TRBD1 (5 bases). Germline assignment: CDR1 SGHRS and CDR2 YFSETQ. V was pared by 0 bases and J by 0 bases, with 13 bases between. The CDR3 covers 16 residues. In nucleotides, the CDR3 is TGCGCCAGCAGCTTGGGGGGCGGCGCGGCCTCCTACGAGCAGTACTTC. Its protein product is CASSLGGGAASYEQYF.

This clone appeared a single time. The chain couples TRBV18 to TRBJ1-4; D uncertain. Germline CDR1 reads KGHSH; CDR2 reads LQKENI. CDR3 length equals 14 residues. V was clipped by 3 bases and J by 7 bases, with 12 bases between them. As DNA, the CDR3 is TGTGCCAGCTCACCTGAGAGAGGCAGTGAAAAACTGTTTTTT. It specifies CASSPERGSEKLFF.

This rearrangement joins TRBV6-6 to TRBJ1-2; the D is unclear. Looked up from germline, CDR1 is MNHNY and CDR2 is SVGAGI (reference sequence). CDR3 length equals 14 residues. Trimming removed 0 bases at V and 5 bases at J, with 10 bases between. The CDR3 region has the DNA TGTGCCAGCAGTTACTCGGGTGGAGGTTATGGCTACACCTTC. It specifies CASSYSGGGYGYTF.